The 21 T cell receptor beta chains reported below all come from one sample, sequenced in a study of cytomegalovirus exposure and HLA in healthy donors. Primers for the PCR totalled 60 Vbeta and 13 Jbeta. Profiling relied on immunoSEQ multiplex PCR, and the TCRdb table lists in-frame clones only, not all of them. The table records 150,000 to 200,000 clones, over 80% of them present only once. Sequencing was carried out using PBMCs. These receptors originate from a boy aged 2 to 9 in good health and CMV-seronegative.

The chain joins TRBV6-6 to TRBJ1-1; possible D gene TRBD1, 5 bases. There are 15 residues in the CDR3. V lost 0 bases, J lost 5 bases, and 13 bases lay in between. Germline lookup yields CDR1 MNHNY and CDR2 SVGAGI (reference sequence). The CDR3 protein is CASSYSLGAVTEAFF. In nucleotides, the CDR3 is TGTGCCAGCAGTTACTCCCTAGGGGCGGTAACTGAAGCTTTCTTT.

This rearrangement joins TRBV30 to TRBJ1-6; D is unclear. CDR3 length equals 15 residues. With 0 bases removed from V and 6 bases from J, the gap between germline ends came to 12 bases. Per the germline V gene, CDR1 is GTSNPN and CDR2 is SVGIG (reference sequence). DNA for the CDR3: TGTGCCTGGAGTGTTGGACTCTTCGTTAATTCACCCCTCCACTTT. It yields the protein CAWSVGLFVNSPLHF. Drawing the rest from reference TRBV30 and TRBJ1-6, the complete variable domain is SQTIHQWPATLVQPVGSPLSLECTVEGTSNPNLYWYRQAAGRGLQLLFYSVGIGQISSEVPQNLSASRPQDRQFILSSKKLLLSDSGFYLCAWSVGLFVNSPLHFGNGTRLTVT.

For the CDR3, the DNA is TGTGCCAGCAGTGTCCTCGGGGGGCGAGGGGCCTACGAGCAGTACGTC. Protein product: CASSVLGGRGAYEQYV. This chain uses TRBV6-1 with TRBJ2-7; D perhaps matches TRBD2 (7 bases). The CDR3 totals 16 residues. Between the trimmed V and J ends, which lost 4 bases and 2 bases, there was a span of 18 bases. Germline-derived CDR1 and CDR2 are MNHNS and SASEGT.

The CDR3: CASSPKTGGEYV. The DNA for the CDR3 is TGTGCCAGCAGCCCCAAGACAGGGGGTGAGTACGTC. The chain has TRBV7-7 and TRBJ2-7; 9 nucleotides agree with TRBD1. J lost 11 bases, V lost 5 bases, and 7 bases had no gene match. The CDR3 covers 12 residues. Germline V gives CDR1 SSHAT, CDR2 FNYEAQ (reference sequence).

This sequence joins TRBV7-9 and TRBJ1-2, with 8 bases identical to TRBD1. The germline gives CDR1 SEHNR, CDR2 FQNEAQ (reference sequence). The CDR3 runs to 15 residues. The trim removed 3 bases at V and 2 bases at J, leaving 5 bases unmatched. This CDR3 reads CASSFTGGSNYGYTF. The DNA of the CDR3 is TGTGCCAGCAGCTTTACAGGGGGATCCAACTATGGCTACACCTTC.

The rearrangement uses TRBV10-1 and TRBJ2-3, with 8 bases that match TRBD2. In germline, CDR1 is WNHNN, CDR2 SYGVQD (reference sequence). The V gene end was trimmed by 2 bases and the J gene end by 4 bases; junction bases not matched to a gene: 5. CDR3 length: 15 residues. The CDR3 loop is CASSERSGGADTQYF. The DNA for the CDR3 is TGCGCCAGCAGTGAGCGAAGCGGGGGAGCAGATACGCAGTATTTT.

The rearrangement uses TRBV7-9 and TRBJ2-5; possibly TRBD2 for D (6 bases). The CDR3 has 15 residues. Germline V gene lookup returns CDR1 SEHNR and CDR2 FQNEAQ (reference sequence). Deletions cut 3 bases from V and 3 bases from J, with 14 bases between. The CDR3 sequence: CASSFPRTGEETQYF. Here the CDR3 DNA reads TGTGCCAGCAGCTTCCCCCGTACGGGGGAAGAGACCCAGTACTTC.

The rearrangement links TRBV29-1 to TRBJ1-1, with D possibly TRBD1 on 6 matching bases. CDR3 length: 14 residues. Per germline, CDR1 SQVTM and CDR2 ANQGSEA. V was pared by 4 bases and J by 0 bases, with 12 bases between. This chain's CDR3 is CSVAGQGLNTEAFF. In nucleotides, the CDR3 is TGCAGCGTTGCTGGTCAGGGGCTGAACACTGAAGCTTTCTTT.

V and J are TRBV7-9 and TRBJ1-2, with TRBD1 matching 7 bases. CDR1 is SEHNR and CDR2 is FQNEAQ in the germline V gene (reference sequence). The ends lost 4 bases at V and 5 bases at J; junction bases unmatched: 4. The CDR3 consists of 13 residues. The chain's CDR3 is CASSSGGYYGYTF. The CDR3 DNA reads TGTGCCAGCAGCTCAGGGGGGTATTATGGCTACACCTTC. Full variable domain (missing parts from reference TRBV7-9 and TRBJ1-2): DTGVSQNPRHKITKRGQNVTFRCDPISEHNRLYWYRQTLGQGPEFLTYFQNEAQLEKSRLLSDRFSAERPKGSFSTLEIQRTEQGDSAMYLCASSSGGYYGYTFGSGTRLTVV.

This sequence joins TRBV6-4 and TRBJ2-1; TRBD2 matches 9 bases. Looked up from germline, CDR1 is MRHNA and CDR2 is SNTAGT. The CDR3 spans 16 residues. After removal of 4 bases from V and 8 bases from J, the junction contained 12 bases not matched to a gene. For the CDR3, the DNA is TGTGCCAGCAGTGCAGAATCGCGGGAGGGTCTCGATGAGCAGTTCTTC. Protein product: CASSAESREGLDEQFF.

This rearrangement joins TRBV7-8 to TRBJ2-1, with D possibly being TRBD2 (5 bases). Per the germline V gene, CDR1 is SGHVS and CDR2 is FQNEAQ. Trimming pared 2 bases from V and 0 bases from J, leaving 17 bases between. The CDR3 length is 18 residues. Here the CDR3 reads CASSLIPLGLGSYNEQFF. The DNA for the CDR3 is TGTGCCAGCAGCTTAATCCCACTAGGTCTCGGCTCCTACAATGAGCAGTTCTTC.

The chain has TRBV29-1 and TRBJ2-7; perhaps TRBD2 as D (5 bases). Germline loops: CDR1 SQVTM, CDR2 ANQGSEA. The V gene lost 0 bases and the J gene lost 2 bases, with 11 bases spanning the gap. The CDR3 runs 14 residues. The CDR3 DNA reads TGCAGCGTTGAAGAGGGGATCGGGACCTACGAGCAGTACTTC. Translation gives CSVEEGIGTYEQYF.

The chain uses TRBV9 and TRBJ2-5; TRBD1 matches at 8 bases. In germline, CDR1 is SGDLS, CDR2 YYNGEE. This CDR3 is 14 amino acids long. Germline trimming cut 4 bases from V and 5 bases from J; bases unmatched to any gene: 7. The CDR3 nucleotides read TGTGCCAGCAGCTCGTCGGACAGGGCCGAGACCCAGTACTTC. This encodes CASSSSDRAETQYF. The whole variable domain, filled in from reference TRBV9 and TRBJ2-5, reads DSGVTQTPKHLITATGQRVTLRCSPRSGDLSVYWYQQSLDQGLQFLIQYYNGEERAKGNILERFSAQQFPDLHSELNLSSLELGDSALYFCASSSSDRAETQYFGPGTRLLVL.

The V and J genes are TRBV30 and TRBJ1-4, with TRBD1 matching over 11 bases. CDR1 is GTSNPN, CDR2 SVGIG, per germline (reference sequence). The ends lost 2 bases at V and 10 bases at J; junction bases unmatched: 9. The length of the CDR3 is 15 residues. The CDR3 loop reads CAWSPPGQGGRKLFF. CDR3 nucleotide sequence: TGTGCCTGGAGTCCTCCGGGACAGGGGGGGAGAAAACTGTTTTTT. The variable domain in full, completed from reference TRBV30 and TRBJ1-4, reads SQTIHQWPATLVQPVGSPLSLECTVEGTSNPNLYWYRQAAGRGLQLLFYSVGIGQISSEVPQNLSASRPQDRQFILSSKKLLLSDSGFYLCAWSPPGQGGRKLFFGSGTQLSVL.

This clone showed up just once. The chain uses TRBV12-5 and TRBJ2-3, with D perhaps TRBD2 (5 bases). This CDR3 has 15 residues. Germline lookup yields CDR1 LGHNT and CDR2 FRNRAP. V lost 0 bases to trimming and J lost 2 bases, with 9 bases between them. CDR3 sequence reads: CASGLVLANTDTQYF. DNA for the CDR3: TGTGCTAGTGGTTTGGTTTTAGCGAACACAGATACGCAGTATTTT.

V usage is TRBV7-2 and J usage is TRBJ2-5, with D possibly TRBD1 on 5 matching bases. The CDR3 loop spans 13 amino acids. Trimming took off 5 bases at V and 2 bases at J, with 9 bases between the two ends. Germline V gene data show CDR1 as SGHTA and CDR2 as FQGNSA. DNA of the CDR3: TGTGCCAGCAGCATTCGACAGCAAGAGACCCAGTACTTC. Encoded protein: CASSIRQQETQYF. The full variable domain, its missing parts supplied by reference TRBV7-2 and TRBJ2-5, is GAGVSQSPSNKVTEKGKDVELRCDPISGHTALYWYRQSLGQGLEFLIYFQGNSAPDKSGLPSDRFSAERTGGSVSTLTIQRTQQEDSAVYLCASSIRQQETQYFGPGTRLLVL.

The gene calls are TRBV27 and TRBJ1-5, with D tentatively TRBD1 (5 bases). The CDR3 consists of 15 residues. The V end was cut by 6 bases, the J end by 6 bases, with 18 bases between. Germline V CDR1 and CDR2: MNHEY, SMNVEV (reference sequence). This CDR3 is CASSLRWGVGQPQHF. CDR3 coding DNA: TGTGCCAGCAGCCTCAGGTGGGGGGTGGGTCAGCCCCAGCATTTT.

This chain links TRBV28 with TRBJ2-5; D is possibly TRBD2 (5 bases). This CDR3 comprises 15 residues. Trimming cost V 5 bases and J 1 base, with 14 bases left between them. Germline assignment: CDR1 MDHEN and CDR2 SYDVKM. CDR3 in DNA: TGTGCCAGCAGTACCCGAGGGCAGATCCAAGAGACCCAGTACTTC. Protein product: CASSTRGQIQETQYF.

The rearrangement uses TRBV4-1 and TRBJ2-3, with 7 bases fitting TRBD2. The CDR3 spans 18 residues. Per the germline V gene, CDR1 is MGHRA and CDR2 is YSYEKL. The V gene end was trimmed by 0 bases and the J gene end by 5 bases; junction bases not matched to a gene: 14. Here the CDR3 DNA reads TGCGCCAGCAGCCAAGATGGCAGTGCGGGCGGGAGAGGAGATACGCAGTATTTT. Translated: CASSQDGSAGGRGDTQYF.

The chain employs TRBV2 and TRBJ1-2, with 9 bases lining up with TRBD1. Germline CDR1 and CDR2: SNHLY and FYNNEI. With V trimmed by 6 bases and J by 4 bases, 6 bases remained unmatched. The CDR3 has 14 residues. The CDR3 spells CASRDGQGSYGYTF. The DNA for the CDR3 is TGTGCCAGCAGGGACGGACAGGGGAGCTATGGCTACACCTTC.

This CDR3 is CASSPGTGMNTEAFF. CDR3 bases: TGCGCCAGCAGCCCTGGGACAGGGATGAACACTGAAGCTTTCTTT. The chain uses TRBV5-1 and TRBJ1-1; 9 positions match TRBD1. V was pared by 4 bases and J by 0 bases, with 4 bases of the junction left unmatched. The CDR3 extends over 15 amino acids. CDR1 SGHRS and CDR2 YFSETQ come from the germline V gene.